This is a list of T cell receptor beta chains from one sample in a study of blood T cell repertoires in COVID-19. TCRdb's table, derived via immunoSEQ multiplex PCR, lists solely in-frame clones and lacks some. This sample has 150,000 to 200,000 clones, with under 85% found just once. Sequenced sample: peripheral blood. The receptors derive from a man aged 70 or older who had recovered from COVID-19. Both conserved end residues are part of each CDR3. The D gene is left open where the match is weak. Size values are once, few and many counts, or a class for expanded clones, and some rows have none.

TRBD2	TRBV5-1	TRBJ2-1	NA	CASSLGLAGGPGNEQFF	TGCGCCAGCAGCCTGGGACTAGCGGGAGGGCCGGGAAATGAGCAGTTCTTC
TRBD1	TRBV19	TRBJ1-2	NA	CASSISGTGGYGYTF	TGTGCCAGTAGTATCAGCGGGACAGGGGGCTATGGCTACACCTTC
NA	TRBV6-6	TRBJ1-1	NA	CASSPIPNTEAFF	TGTGCCAGCAGCCCTATCCCGAACACTGAAGCTTTCTTT
TRBD2	TRBV5-1	TRBJ2-1	NA	CASSLSGLAENEQFF	TGCGCCAGCAGCTTGTCGGGACTAGCGGAAAATGAGCAGTTCTTC
TRBD1	TRBV11-3	TRBJ2-7	NA	CASSLSGGYEQYF	TGTGCCAGCAGCTTATCAGGGGGCTACGAGCAGTACTTC
TRBD1	TRBV10-1	TRBJ1-6	NA	CASSESGTGGSPLHF	TGCGCCAGCAGTGAGTCCGGGACAGGCGGTTCACCCCTCCACTTT
TRBD1	TRBV9	TRBJ1-6	few	CASSVGGGPNSPLHF	TGTGCCAGCAGCGTAGGAGGGGGCCCTAATTCACCCCTCCACTTT
NA	TRBV5-1	TRBJ2-7	NA	CASSSPGGNEQYF	TGCGCCAGCAGCTCCCCAGGGGGGAACGAGCAGTACTTC
TRBD2	TRBV10-2	TRBJ2-1	NA	CASSESVAGGNEQFF	TGCGCCAGCAGTGAGTCAGTAGCGGGAGGGAATGAGCAGTTCTTC
NA	TRBV19	TRBJ1-1	NA	CASSLPGATSTEAFF	TGTGCCAGTAGTCTTCCGGGAGCCACCAGCACTGAAGCTTTCTTT
NA	TRBV11-3	TRBJ2-2	NA	CASSSPSGHTNTGELFF	TGTGCCAGCAGCTCCCCCTCCGGACACACAAACACCGGGGAGCTGTTTTTT
TRBD2	TRBV24-1	TRBJ2-3	NA	CATVAGGSYTQYF	TGTGCCACCGTAGCGGGGGGCTCCTATACGCAGTATTTT
NA	TRBV7-6	TRBJ1-4	NA	CASSFTGKGNEKLFF	TGTGCCAGCAGTTTCACAGGGAAGGGAAATGAAAAACTGTTTTTT
NA	TRBV18	TRBJ2-2	NA	CASSPREVRGTGELFF	TGTGCCAGCTCACCGAGAGAAGTACGGGGCACCGGGGAGCTGTTTTTT
TRBD1	TRBV10-3	TRBJ2-7	NA	CAISGKDRGQYEQYF	TGTGCCATCAGTGGGAAGGACAGGGGGCAGTACGAGCAGTACTTC
TRBD1	TRBV5-1	TRBJ1-6	NA	CASSFGQGQNSPLHF	TGCGCCAGCAGCTTCGGACAGGGTCAGAATTCACCCCTCCACTTT
TRBD2	TRBV2	TRBJ2-5	NA	CASRPGLAGAETQYF	TGTGCCAGCAGGCCGGGACTAGCGGGAGCAGAGACCCAGTACTTC
TRBD1	TRBV5-6	TRBJ2-5	NA	CASSSRTGFQETQYF	TGTGCCAGCAGTTCGAGGACAGGGTTCCAAGAGACCCAGTACTTC
NA	TRBV6-5	TRBJ2-4	NA	CASKEGAKNIQYF	TGTGCCAGCAAAGAGGGAGCCAAAAACATTCAGTACTTC
TRBD1	TRBV2	TRBJ1-6	few	CASNDRGLDSPLHF	TGTGCCAGCAACGACAGGGGGCTGGATTCACCCCTCCACTTT
NA	TRBV7-9	TRBJ1-2	NA	CASSLGGVSYGYTF	TGTGCCAGCAGCTTAGGGGGGGTCAGCTATGGCTACACCTTC
NA	TRBV6-2/TRBV6-3	TRBJ2-5	NA	CASTPVGREETQYF	TGTGCCAGCACCCCCGTCGGGCGGGAAGAGACCCAGTACTTC
TRBD2	TRBV12-3/TRBV12-4	TRBJ2-3	NA	CASSPRGVDTQYF	TGTGCCAGCAGTCCTCGGGGGGTGGATACGCAGTATTTT
TRBD2	TRBV12-3/TRBV12-4	TRBJ2-7	NA	CASRTSGKYEQYF	TGTGCCAGTCGGACTAGCGGGAAATACGAGCAGTACTTC
NA	TRBV20-1	TRBJ1-2	few	CSASNQGSVENYYGYTF	TGCAGTGCTAGTAATCAGGGCTCCGTGGAAAACTACTATGGCTACACCTTC
TRBD2	TRBV12-3/TRBV12-4	TRBJ2-1	NA	CASTPGLAGQFF	TGTGCCAGCACCCCTGGACTAGCCGGGCAGTTCTTC
TRBD2	TRBV11-2	TRBJ2-1	once	CASSLILAGTEQFF	TGTGCCAGCAGCTTAATACTAGCGGGAACTGAGCAGTTCTTC
TRBD1	TRBV7-3	TRBJ2-5	NA	CASSLTGEVSETQYF	TGTGCCAGCAGCTTGACAGGGGAAGTGTCCGAGACCCAGTACTTC